This is a list of T cell receptor beta chains from one sample in a study of CD8 T cells in Susac syndrome. In TCRdb, the immunoSEQ multiplex PCR reads were re-called with MiXCR into one record per CDR3 protein. The sample lists 150,000 or so distinct CDR3 sequences, roughly 94% occurring once. The sequencing sample was made of CD4+ T cells from PBMCs. These receptor sequences come from a human donor with Susac syndrome. CDR3s include the opening cysteine and the closing phenylalanine or tryptophan. Fields, in order: clone size, V gene, CDR3 length, J gene, D gene, CDR3 DNA, CDR3 protein. A D gene is named only where the DNA matches it firmly. For some rows the clone size is stated as once, few or many, or as a class when expanded; others skip it.

once	TRBV28	12	TRBJ1-6	.	TGTGCCAGCAGTCGGATTAATTCACCCCTCCACTTT	CASSRINSPLHF
.	TRBV20-1	15	TRBJ2-3	.	TGCAGTGCTAGATCTCGCGGGAAGGGCACAGATACGCAGTATTTT	CSARSRGKGTDTQYF
.	TRBV6-1	17	TRBJ1-6	TRBD1	TGTGCCAGCAGACCGGACAGGGGCTCCCCGACTAATTCACCCCTCCACTTT	CASRPDRGSPTNSPLHF
.	TRBV9	13	TRBJ2-1	TRBD1	TGTGCCAGCAGCGCTAAGGAAGGGACAGGGAGGTTCTTC	CASSAKEGTGRFF
.	TRBV20-1	12	TRBJ1-1	.	TGCAGTGCTAAGCCAGGGAACACTGAAGCTTTCTTT	CSAKPGNTEAFF
once	TRBV28	16	TRBJ1-5	TRBD1	TGTGCCAGCAGTTCCGGACAGGGAGGTCGCAATCAGCCCCAGCATTTT	CASSSGQGGRNQPQHF
.	TRBV9	15	TRBJ1-5	.	TGTGCCAGCAGCGCCCTGGGACACGAAACACAGCCCCAGCATTTT	CASSALGHETQPQHF
.	TRBV7-2	13	TRBJ1-2	.	TGTGCCAGCAGCTACGCCCGAGGGTATGGCTACACCTTC	CASSYARGYGYTF
.	TRBV2	13	TRBJ1-2	.	TGTGCCAGCAGTGAGGTTAGAGGCTATGGCTACACCTTC	CASSEVRGYGYTF
.	TRBV5-6	11	TRBJ2-1	.	TGTGCCAGCAGCATTGTCCATGAGCAGTTCTTC	CASSIVHEQFF
.	TRBV11-1	15	TRBJ2-1	.	TGTGCCAGCAGCTTGGGTGATAGCTCCTACAATGAGCAGTTCTTC	CASSLGDSSYNEQFF
.	TRBV20-1	14	TRBJ1-4	.	TGCAGTGCTCCTCCGGGGAGCGGGGATGAAAAACTGTTTTTT	CSAPPGSGDEKLFF
.	TRBV19	14	TRBJ2-1	.	TGTGCCAGTAGGGTAGGCGGATCCTACAATGAGCAGTTCTTC	CASRVGGSYNEQFF
.	TRBV12-5	14	TRBJ1-6	.	TGTGCTAGTGGTTTGGACAGGGATAATTCACCCCTCCACTTT	CASGLDRDNSPLHF
.	TRBV2	13	TRBJ2-5	.	TGTGCCAGCAGCCGACAGACTCAAGAGACCCAGTACTTC	CASSRQTQETQYF
.	TRBV28	15	TRBJ2-7	TRBD1	TGTGCCAGCAGTTTACCCGGGACAGGGGTGCTCGAGCAGTACTTC	CASSLPGTGVLEQYF
.	TRBV7-9	15	TRBJ2-3	.	TGTGCCAGCAGCTTAGGATGGCAGGGCCCAGATACGCAGTATTTT	CASSLGWQGPDTQYF
.	TRBV29-1	14	TRBJ1-2	TRBD1	TGCAGCGCCGAAAGTCAACAGGGGAACTATGGCTACACCTTC	CSAESQQGNYGYTF
.	TRBV5-6	13	TRBJ2-2	.	TGTGCCAGCAGCCCAAGCCCGTACGGGGAGCTGTTTTTT	CASSPSPYGELFF
.	TRBV6-6	15	TRBJ2-5	.	TGTGCCAGCGGCCTAAGTTCGGGGTACCAAGAGACCCAGTACTTC	CASGLSSGYQETQYF
.	TRBV7-6	15	TRBJ1-2	.	TGTGCCAGCAGCTTATCTCGGGGGGGCGGCTATGGCTACACCTTC	CASSLSRGGGYGYTF
.	TRBV5-4	15	TRBJ1-1	.	TGTGCCAGCACCCCGGGAAACCCGATGAACACTGAAGCTTTCTTT	CASTPGNPMNTEAFF
.	TRBV11-2	15	TRBJ2-6	.	TGTGCCAGCAGCATTAACACGGCTGGGGCCAACGTCCTGACTTTC	CASSINTAGANVLTF
once	TRBV28	11	TRBJ2-7	.	TGTGCCAGCAGTTCCGTTTACGAGCAGTACTTC	CASSSVYEQYF